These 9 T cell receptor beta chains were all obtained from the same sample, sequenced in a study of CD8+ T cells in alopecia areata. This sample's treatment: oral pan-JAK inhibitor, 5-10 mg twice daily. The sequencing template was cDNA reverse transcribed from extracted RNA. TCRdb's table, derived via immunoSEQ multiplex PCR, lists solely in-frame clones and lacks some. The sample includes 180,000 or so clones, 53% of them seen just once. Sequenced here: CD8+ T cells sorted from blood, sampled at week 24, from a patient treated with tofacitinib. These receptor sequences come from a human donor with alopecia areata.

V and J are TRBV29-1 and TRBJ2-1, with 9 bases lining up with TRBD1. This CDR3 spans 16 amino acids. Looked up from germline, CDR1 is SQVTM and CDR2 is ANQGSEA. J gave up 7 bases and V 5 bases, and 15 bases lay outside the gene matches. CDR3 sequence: CSVSPNRGPPQNEQFF. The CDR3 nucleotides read TGCAGCGTTTCCCCAAACAGGGGGCCTCCCCAGAATGAGCAGTTCTTC.

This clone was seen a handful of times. CDR3 in DNA: TGTGCCAGCAGCTTGGATCCCGGGACGAATTATGGCTACACCTTC. It is translated as CASSLDPGTNYGYTF. This rearrangement joins TRBV5-6 to TRBJ1-2, with D maybe TRBD1 (5 bases). The V end was cut by 0 bases, the J end by 5 bases, with 14 bases between. Germline V gene lookup returns CDR1 SGHDT and CDR2 YYEEEE. The CDR3 runs to 15 residues.

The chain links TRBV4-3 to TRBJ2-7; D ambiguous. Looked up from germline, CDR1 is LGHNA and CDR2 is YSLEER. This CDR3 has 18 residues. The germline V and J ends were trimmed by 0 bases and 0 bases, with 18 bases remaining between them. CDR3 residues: CASSQDRPLGTSSYEQYF. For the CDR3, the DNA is TGCGCCAGCAGCCAAGATCGCCCCTTAGGTACTTCCTCCTACGAGCAGTACTTC.

CDR3 sequence: CASSDQNYEQYF. For the CDR3, the DNA is TGCGCCAGCAGTGACCAGAACTACGAGCAGTACTTC. This chain joins TRBV10-1 and TRBJ2-7; no firm D call. Looked up from germline, CDR1 is WNHNN and CDR2 is SYGVQD (reference sequence). The CDR3 has 12 amino acids. Trimming removed 3 bases at V and 3 bases at J, with 6 bases between.

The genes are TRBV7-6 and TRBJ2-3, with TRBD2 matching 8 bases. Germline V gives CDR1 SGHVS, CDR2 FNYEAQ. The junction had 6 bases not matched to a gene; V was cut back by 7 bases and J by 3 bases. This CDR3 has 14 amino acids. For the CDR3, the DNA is TGTGCCAGCACCCTCAGCGGGGGAACAGATACGCAGTATTTT. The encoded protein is CASTLSGGTDTQYF.

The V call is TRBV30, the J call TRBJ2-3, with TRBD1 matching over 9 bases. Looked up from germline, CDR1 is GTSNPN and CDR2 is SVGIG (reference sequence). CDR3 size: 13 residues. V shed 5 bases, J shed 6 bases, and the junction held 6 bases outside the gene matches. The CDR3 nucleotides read TGTGCCTGGGGACAGGGGAGAGGGGATACGCAGTATTTT. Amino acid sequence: CAWGQGRGDTQYF.

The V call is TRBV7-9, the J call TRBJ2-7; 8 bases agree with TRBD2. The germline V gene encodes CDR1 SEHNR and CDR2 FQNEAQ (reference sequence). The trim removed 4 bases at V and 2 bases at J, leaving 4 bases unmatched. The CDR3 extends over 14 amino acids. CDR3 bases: TGTGCCAGCAGCTCCAGCGGGGGAACCTACGAGCAGTACTTC. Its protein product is CASSSSGGTYEQYF.

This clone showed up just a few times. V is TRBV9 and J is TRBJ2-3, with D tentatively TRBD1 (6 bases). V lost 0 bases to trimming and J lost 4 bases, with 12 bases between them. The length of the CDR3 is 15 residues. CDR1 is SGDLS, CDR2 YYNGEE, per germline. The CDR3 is CASSVGIRGSDTQYF. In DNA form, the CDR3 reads TGTGCCAGCAGCGTAGGAATCAGGGGATCAGATACGCAGTATTTT.

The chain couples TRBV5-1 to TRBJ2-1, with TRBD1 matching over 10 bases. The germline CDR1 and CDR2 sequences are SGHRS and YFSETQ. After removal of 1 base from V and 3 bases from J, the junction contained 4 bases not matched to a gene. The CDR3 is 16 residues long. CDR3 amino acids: CASSLTGTGDYNEQFF. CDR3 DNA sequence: TGCGCCAGCAGCTTGACCGGGACAGGGGACTACAATGAGCAGTTCTTC. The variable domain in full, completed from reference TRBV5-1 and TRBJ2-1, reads KAGVTQTPRYLIKTRGQQVTLSCSPISGHRSVSWYQQTPGQGLQFLFEYFSETQRNKGNFPGRFSGRQFSNSRSEMNVSTLELGDSALYLCASSLTGTGDYNEQFFGPGTRLTVL.